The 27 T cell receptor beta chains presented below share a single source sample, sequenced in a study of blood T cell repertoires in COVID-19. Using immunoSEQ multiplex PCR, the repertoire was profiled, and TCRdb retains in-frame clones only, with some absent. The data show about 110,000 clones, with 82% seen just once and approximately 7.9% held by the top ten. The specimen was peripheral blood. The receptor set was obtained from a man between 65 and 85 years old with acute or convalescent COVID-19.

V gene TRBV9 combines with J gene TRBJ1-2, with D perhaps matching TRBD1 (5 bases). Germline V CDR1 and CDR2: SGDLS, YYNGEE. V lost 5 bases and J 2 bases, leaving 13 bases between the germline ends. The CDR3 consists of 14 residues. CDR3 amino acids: CASSGSGQNYGYTF. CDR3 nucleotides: TGTGCCAGCAGTGGCTCAGGGCAGAACTATGGCTACACCTTC.

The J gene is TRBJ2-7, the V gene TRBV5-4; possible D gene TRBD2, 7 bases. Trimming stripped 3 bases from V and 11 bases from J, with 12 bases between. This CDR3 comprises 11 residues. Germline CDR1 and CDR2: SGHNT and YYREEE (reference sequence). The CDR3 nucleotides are TGTGCCAGCAGCTCCAGGGGAGGGGAGTACTTC. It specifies CASSSRGGEYF.

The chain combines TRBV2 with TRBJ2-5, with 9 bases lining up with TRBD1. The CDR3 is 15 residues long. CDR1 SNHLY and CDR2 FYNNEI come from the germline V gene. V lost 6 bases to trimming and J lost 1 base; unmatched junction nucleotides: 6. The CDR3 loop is CASRGQGRIQETQYF. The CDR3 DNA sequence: TGTGCCAGCAGGGGACAGGGCCGTATCCAAGAGACCCAGTACTTC.

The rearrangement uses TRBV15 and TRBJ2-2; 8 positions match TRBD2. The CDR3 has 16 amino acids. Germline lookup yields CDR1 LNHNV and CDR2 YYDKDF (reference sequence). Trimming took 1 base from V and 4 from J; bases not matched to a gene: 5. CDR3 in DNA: TGTGCCACCAGCAGAGGAGCGGGAGACTTCACCGGGGAGCTGTTTTTT. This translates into CATSRGAGDFTGELFF.

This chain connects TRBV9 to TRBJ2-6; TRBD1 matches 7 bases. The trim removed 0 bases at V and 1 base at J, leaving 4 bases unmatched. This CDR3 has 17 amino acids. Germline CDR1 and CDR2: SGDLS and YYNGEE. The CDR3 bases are TGTGCCAGCAGCGTAGCTAGGACAGGTTCTGGGGCCAACGTCCTGACTTTC. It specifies CASSVARTGSGANVLTF. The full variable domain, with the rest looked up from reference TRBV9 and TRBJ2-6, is DSGVTQTPKHLITATGQRVTLRCSPRSGDLSVYWYQQSLDQGLQFLIQYYNGEERAKGNILERFSAQQFPDLHSELNLSSLELGDSALYFCASSVARTGSGANVLTFGAGSRLTVL.

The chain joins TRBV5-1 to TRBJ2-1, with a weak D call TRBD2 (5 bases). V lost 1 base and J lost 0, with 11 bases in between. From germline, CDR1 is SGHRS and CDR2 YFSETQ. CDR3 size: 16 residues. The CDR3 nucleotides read TGCGCCAGCAGCTTGAGCGGCAGCAGCTCCTACAATGAGCAGTTCTTC. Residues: CASSLSGSSSYNEQFF. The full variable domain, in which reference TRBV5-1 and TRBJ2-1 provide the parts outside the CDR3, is KAGVTQTPRYLIKTRGQQVTLSCSPISGHRSVSWYQQTPGQGLQFLFEYFSETQRNKGNFPGRFSGRQFSNSRSEMNVSTLELGDSALYLCASSLSGSSSYNEQFFGPGTRLTVL.

CDR3 amino acids: CASTPLDRGGGYTF. Written as DNA, the CDR3 is TGTGCCAGTACCCCACTGGACAGGGGAGGAGGCTACACCTTC. The chain joins TRBV19 to TRBJ1-2; 9 bases are shared with TRBD1. The V segment lost 7 bases and the J segment 8 bases; nucleotides outside the gene matches: 11. There are 14 residues in the CDR3. Germline V gene lookup returns CDR1 LNHDA and CDR2 SQIVND (reference sequence).

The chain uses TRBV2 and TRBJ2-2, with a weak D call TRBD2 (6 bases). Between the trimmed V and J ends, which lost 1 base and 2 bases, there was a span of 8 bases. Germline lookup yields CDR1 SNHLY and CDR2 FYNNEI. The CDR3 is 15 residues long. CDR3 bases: TGTGCCAGCAGTGAAGGGACTACAAACACCGGGGAGCTGTTTTTT. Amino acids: CASSEGTTNTGELFF.

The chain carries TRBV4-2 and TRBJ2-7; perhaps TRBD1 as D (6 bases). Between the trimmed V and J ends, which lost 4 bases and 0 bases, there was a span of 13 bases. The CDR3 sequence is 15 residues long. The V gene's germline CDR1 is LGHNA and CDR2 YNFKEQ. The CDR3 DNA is TGTGCCAGCAGCCCTCAGGGGCCTAGCTCCTACGAGCAGTACTTC. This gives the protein CASSPQGPSSYEQYF.

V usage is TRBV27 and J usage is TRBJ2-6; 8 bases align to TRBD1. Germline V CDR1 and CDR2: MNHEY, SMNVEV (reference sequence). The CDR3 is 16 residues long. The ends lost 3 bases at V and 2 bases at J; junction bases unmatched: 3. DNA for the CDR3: TGTGCCAGCAGTTTGTCGGACAGGGCTGGGGCCAACGTCCTGACTTTC. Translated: CASSLSDRAGANVLTF.

The CDR3 nucleotides read TGCGCCAGCAGCCAAGAAGGCAGGGGAATCAATCAGCCCCAGCATTTT. Its protein product is CASSQEGRGINQPQHF. The rearrangement uses TRBV4-1 and TRBJ1-5; TRBD1 is a possible D gene (6 bases). Trimming took 0 bases from V and 3 from J, leaving 12 bases between them. Germline CDR1 is MGHRA and CDR2 is YSYEKL. This CDR3 has 16 amino acids.

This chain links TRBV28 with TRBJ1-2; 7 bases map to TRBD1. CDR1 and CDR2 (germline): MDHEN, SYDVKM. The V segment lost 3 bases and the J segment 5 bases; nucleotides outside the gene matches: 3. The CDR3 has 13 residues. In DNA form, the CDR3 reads TGTGCCAGCAGTTTCGGGACAGTTTATGGCTACACCTTC. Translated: CASSFGTVYGYTF.

The CDR3 sequence: CSASGQSYEQYF. The CDR3 nucleotides read TGCAGTGCTAGTGGACAGAGCTACGAGCAGTACTTC. The chain has TRBV20-1 and TRBJ2-7; the D gene is possibly TRBD1 (6 bases). V was pared by 3 bases and J by 3 bases, with 9 bases between. This CDR3 comprises 12 residues. CDR1 is DFQATT and CDR2 is SNEGSKA in the germline V gene (reference sequence).

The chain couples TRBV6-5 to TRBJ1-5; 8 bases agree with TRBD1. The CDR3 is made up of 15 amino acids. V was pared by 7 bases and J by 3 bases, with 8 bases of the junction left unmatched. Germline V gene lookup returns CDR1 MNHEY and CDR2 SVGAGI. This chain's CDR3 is CASIIGQGDNQPQHF. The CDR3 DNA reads TGTGCCAGCATTATTGGACAGGGCGACAATCAGCCCCAGCATTTT.

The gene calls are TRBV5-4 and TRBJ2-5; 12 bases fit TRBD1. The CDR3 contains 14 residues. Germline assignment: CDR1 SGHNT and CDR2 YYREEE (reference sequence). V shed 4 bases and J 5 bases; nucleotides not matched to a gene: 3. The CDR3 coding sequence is TGTGCCAGCAGCGCGGGGACAGGGGGCGAGACCCAGTACTTC. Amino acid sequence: CASSAGTGGETQYF.

The CDR3 nucleotides read TGTGCCCGACGGGACAGTCAGGGCGGGGGCTACACCTTC. Encoded protein: CARRDSQGGGYTF. This chain links TRBV5-4 with TRBJ1-2; 7 positions agree with TRBD1. Germline CDR1 and CDR2: SGHNT and YYREEE (reference sequence). The CDR3 spans 13 residues. The V and J ends lost 10 bases and 8 bases, in that order; junction bases with no gene match: 14.

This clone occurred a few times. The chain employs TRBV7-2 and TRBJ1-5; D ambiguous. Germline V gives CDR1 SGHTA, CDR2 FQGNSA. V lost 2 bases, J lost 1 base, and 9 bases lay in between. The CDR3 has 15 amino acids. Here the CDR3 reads CASSLLSGSNQPQHF. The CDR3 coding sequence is TGTGCCAGCAGCTTATTAAGCGGGAGCAATCAGCCCCAGCATTTT.

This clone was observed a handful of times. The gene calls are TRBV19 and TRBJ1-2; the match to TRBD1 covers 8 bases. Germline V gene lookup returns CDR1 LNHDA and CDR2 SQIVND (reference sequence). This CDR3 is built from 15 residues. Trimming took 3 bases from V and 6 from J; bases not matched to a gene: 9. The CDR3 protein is CASSIKRQGADGYTF. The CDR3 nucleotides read TGTGCCAGTAGTATCAAACGCCAGGGGGCGGATGGCTACACCTTC. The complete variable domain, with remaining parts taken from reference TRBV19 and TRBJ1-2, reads DGGITQSPKYLFRKEGQNVTLSCEQNLNHDAMYWYRQDPGQGLRLIYYSQIVNDFQKGDIAEGYSVSREKKESFPLTVTSAQKNPTAFYLCASSIKRQGADGYTFGSGTRLTVV.

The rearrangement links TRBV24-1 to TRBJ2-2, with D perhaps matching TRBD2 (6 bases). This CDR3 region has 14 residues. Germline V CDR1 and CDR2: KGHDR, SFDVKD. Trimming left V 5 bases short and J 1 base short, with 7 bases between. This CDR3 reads CATSGLGNTGELFF. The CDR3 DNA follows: TGTGCCACCAGTGGACTAGGGAACACCGGGGAGCTGTTTTTT.

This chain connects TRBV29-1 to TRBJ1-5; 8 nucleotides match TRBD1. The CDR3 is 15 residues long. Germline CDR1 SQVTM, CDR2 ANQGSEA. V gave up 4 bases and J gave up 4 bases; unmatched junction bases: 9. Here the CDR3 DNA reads TGCAGCGTTGCATCACAGGGGGGTGTAAATCAGCCCCAGCATTTT. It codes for CSVASQGGVNQPQHF.

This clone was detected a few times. In nucleotides, the CDR3 is TGTGCCAGCAGCTCTAACAGGATCAAAGGAGGAAACACCATATATTTT. Translating gives CASSSNRIKGGNTIYF. The genes are TRBV7-3 and TRBJ1-3, with D maybe TRBD1 (5 bases). Trimming cost V 4 bases and J 4 bases, with 17 bases left between them. The CDR3 covers 16 residues. Germline V gives CDR1 SGHTA, CDR2 FQGTGA.

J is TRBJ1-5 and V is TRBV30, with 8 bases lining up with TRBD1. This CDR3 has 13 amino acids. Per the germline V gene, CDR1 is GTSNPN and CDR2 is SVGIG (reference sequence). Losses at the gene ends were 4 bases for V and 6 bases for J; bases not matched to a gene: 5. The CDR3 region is CAWTGGGGQPQHF. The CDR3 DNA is TGTGCCTGGACAGGGGGCGGTGGTCAGCCCCAGCATTTT.

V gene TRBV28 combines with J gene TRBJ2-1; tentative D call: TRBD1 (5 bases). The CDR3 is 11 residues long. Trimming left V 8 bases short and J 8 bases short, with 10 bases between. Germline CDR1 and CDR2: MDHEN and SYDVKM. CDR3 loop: CASLQGDEQFF. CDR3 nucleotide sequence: TGTGCCAGCCTTCAGGGCGATGAGCAGTTCTTC.

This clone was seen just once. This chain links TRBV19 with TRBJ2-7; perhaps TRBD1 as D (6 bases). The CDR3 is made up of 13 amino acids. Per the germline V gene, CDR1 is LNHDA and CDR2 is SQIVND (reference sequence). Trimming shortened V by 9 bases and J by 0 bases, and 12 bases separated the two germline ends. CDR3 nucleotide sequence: TGTGCCAGCTCGGACAGTTACTCCTACGAGCAGTACTTC. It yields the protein CASSDSYSYEQYF.

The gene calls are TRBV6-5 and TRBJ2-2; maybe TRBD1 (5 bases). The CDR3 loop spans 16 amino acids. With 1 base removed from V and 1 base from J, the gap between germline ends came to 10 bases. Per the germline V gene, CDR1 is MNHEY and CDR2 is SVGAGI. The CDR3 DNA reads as TGTGCCAGCAGTTACTTGGGTAGGGGGAACACCGGGGAGCTGTTTTTT. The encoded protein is CASSYLGRGNTGELFF.

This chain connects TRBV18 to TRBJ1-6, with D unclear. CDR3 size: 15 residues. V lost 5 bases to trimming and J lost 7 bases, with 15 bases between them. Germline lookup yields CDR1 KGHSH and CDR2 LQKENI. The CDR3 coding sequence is TGTGCCAGCTCAGCGGGCTTTGAGACCAATTCACCCCTCCACTTT. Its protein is CASSAGFETNSPLHF.

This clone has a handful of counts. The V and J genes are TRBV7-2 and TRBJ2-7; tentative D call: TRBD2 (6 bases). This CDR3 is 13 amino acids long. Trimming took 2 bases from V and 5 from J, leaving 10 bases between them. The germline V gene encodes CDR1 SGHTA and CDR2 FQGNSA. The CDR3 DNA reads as TGTGCCAGCAGCTTAACTAGCAACGACGAGCAGTACTTC. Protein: CASSLTSNDEQYF.